These 27 T cell receptor beta chains were all obtained from the same sample, sequenced in a study of blood T cell repertoires in COVID-19. Generated by immunoSEQ multiplex PCR, the TCRdb table keeps only in-frame clones and is missing some. The sample records fewer than 350,000 clones, around nine tenths being singletons. The sample consisted of peripheral blood. These receptors originate from a man in his forties with acute or convalescent COVID-19.

The chain carries TRBV24-1 and TRBJ2-7; 7 nucleotides line up with TRBD1. CDR1 is KGHDR and CDR2 is SFDVKD in the germline V gene. The CDR3 covers 13 residues. V dropped 0 bases and J dropped 5; count of bases not matched to a gene: 0. As DNA, the CDR3 is TGTGCCACCAGTGATTTGGGGACAGACGAGCAGTACTTC. Translating it yields CATSDLGTDEQYF.

This clone turned up a few times. In the same sample, other DNA sequences code for this CDR3. The rearrangement links TRBV28 to TRBJ1-2; 7 bases line up with TRBD1. V gave up 5 bases and J gave up 3 bases; unmatched junction bases: 3. The CDR3 covers 13 residues. From germline, CDR1 is MDHEN and CDR2 SYDVKM. CDR3 DNA sequence: TGTGCCAGCAGTCCCAGGGGGGACTATGGCTACACCTTC. Amino acid sequence: CASSPRGDYGYTF.

V usage is TRBV19 and J usage is TRBJ2-5, with 9 bases aligning to TRBD1. Per the germline V gene, CDR1 is LNHDA and CDR2 is SQIVND (reference sequence). The length of the CDR3 is 14 residues. Trimming at V came to 5 bases and at J to 5 bases, leaving 6 bases not matched to a gene. The CDR3 sequence is CASSPRDREETQYF. CDR3 DNA sequence: TGTGCCAGTAGTCCCCGGGACAGGGAGGAGACCCAGTACTTC.

The table lists this clone with a count of one. The J gene is TRBJ1-5, the V gene TRBV24-1, with 8 bases that match TRBD1. From germline, CDR1 is KGHDR and CDR2 SFDVKD. This CDR3 comprises 15 residues. V lost 3 bases, J lost 4 bases, and 4 bases stayed unmatched. This chain's CDR3 is CATSDAGQGNQPQHF. The CDR3 coding sequence is TGTGCCACCAGTGATGCTGGACAGGGAAATCAGCCCCAGCATTTT.

This clone came up a few times. V gene TRBV9 combines with J gene TRBJ1-2; 10 bases fit TRBD1. Looked up from germline, CDR1 is SGDLS and CDR2 is YYNGEE. The CDR3 has 15 amino acids. The V segment lost 2 bases and the J segment 2 bases; nucleotides outside the gene matches: 3. DNA of the CDR3: TGTGCCAGCAGCGTGAGGGGACAGGGGAACTATGGCTACACCTTC. This gives the protein CASSVRGQGNYGYTF.

The chain couples TRBV2 to TRBJ2-3; possibly TRBD2 for D (5 bases). The CDR3 contains 14 residues. V was cut by 4 bases and J by 6 bases, with 14 bases left in between. Germline V gene sequence: CDR1 SNHLY, CDR2 FYNNEI. The CDR3, as DNA: TGTGCCAGCAGTGGAGGGCCCCCGCCGGATACGCAGTATTTT. Its protein product is CASSGGPPPDTQYF.

This chain links TRBV7-9 with TRBJ1-4; 8 positions match TRBD1. Germline V gene data show CDR1 as SEHNR and CDR2 as FQNEAQ (reference sequence). V dropped 4 bases and J dropped 5; count of bases not matched to a gene: 6. The CDR3 loop spans 15 amino acids. The CDR3 coding sequence is TGTGCCAGCAGCTCCGGGACAGGTTGGAATGAAAAACTGTTTTTT. It yields the protein CASSSGTGWNEKLFF.

This sequence joins TRBV4-2 and TRBJ1-5, with 8 bases lining up with TRBD1. CDR3 length equals 16 residues. CDR1 and CDR2 (germline): LGHNA, YNFKEQ. V dropped 7 bases and J dropped 7; count of bases not matched to a gene: 15. The CDR3 nucleotides read TGTGCCAGCAACAATATCCGGACAGGGACTTTCCAGCCCCAGCATTTT. It translates to CASNNIRTGTFQPQHF.

This chain joins TRBV19 and TRBJ1-2; a possible D gene is TRBD1 (5 bases). The CDR3 runs to 15 residues. Germline CDR1 LNHDA, CDR2 SQIVND (reference sequence). Deletions cut 0 bases from V and 4 bases from J, with 12 bases between. Here the CDR3 DNA reads TGTGCCAGTAGTATAGATGGGTGGGGCGCCTATGGCTACACCTTC. Its protein product is CASSIDGWGAYGYTF. The whole variable domain, remainder taken from reference TRBV19 and TRBJ1-2, is DGGITQSPKYLFRKEGQNVTLSCEQNLNHDAMYWYRQDPGQGLRLIYYSQIVNDFQKGDIAEGYSVSREKKESFPLTVTSAQKNPTAFYLCASSIDGWGAYGYTFGSGTRLTVV.

This chain's CDR3 is CASSLTTGGLSPLHF. In nucleotides, the CDR3 is TGTGCCAGCAGCTTAACAACAGGGGGCCTTTCACCCCTCCACTTT. The rearrangement uses TRBV7-2 and TRBJ1-6; 9 nucleotides match TRBD1. The V and J ends lost 2 bases and 9 bases, in that order; junction bases with no gene match: 5. Per the germline V gene, CDR1 is SGHTA and CDR2 is FQGNSA. The CDR3 length is 15 residues.

V gene TRBV5-1 combines with J gene TRBJ2-1, with TRBD2 as a possible D gene (6 bases). In germline, CDR1 is SGHRS, CDR2 YFSETQ. Trimming stripped 7 bases from V and 2 bases from J, with 13 bases between. The CDR3 is 14 residues long. The CDR3 protein is CASFGGTPYNEQFF. CDR3 coding DNA: TGCGCCAGCTTTGGGGGGACCCCCTACAATGAGCAGTTCTTC.

The chain combines TRBV24-1 with TRBJ2-5; D perhaps matches TRBD2 (6 bases). Germline-derived CDR1 and CDR2 are KGHDR and SFDVKD. V dropped 4 bases and J dropped 1 base, with 15 bases sitting between them. This CDR3 contains 16 residues. This CDR3 is CATSELVGGTQETQYF. CDR3 in DNA: TGTGCCACCAGTGAGTTGGTAGGAGGGACCCAAGAGACCCAGTACTTC.

This chain uses TRBV19 with TRBJ2-4, with TRBD2 matching 9 bases. The CDR3 runs to 13 residues. Germline loops: CDR1 LNHDA, CDR2 SQIVND (reference sequence). V was pared by 4 bases and J by 6 bases, with 1 base of the junction left unmatched. The CDR3 spells CASSSGRANIQYF. CDR3 nucleotide sequence: TGTGCCAGTAGTAGCGGGAGGGCAAACATTCAGTACTTC.

The chain carries TRBV2 and TRBJ1-2, with TRBD1 as a possible D gene (6 bases). The CDR3 has 14 residues. The germline V gene has CDR1 SNHLY and CDR2 FYNNEI. Deletions cut 7 bases from V and 3 bases from J, with 15 bases between. The CDR3 spells CASNLQGDYYGYTF. DNA for the CDR3: TGTGCCAGCAACCTACAGGGTGACTACTATGGCTACACCTTC.

V gene TRBV4-1 combines with J gene TRBJ1-2; TRBD1 matches at 9 bases. Germline V gene lookup returns CDR1 MGHRA and CDR2 YSYEKL. V gave up 1 base and J gave up 3 bases; unmatched junction bases: 6. The CDR3 sequence is 16 residues long. Here the CDR3 reads CASSQGNRGRDYGYTF. Written as DNA, the CDR3 is TGCGCCAGCAGCCAAGGGAACAGGGGGCGCGACTATGGCTACACCTTC.

This clone was seen once. V usage is TRBV20-1 and J usage is TRBJ2-3; the match to TRBD1 covers 10 bases. The V gene's germline CDR1 is DFQATT and CDR2 SNEGSKA (reference sequence). This CDR3 comprises 15 residues. The V and J ends lost 3 bases and 4 bases, in that order; junction bases with no gene match: 7. The CDR3 loop reads CSASKGQGFADTQYF. CDR3 in DNA: TGCAGTGCTAGTAAGGGACAGGGGTTCGCAGATACGCAGTATTTT.

This clone turned up a few times. The chain uses TRBV29-1 and TRBJ2-5, with D perhaps TRBD1 (5 bases). The germline V gene has CDR1 SQVTM and CDR2 ANQGSEA. V was trimmed by 4 bases and J by 4 bases, leaving 13 bases between them. The CDR3 loop spans 13 amino acids. Here the CDR3 reads CSVVVTGVETQYF. In DNA form, the CDR3 reads TGCAGCGTTGTTGTTACAGGAGTAGAGACCCAGTACTTC.

The chain couples TRBV29-1 to TRBJ1-2, with a weak D call TRBD1 (5 bases). Germline V gives CDR1 SQVTM, CDR2 ANQGSEA. The V end lost 4 bases, the J end lost 4 bases, and 10 bases lay between the germline ends. The CDR3 contains 12 residues. This CDR3 is CSVVQGLYGYTF. The CDR3 DNA sequence: TGCAGCGTTGTGCAGGGCCTCTATGGCTACACCTTC.

This chain joins TRBV19 and TRBJ2-7, with D perhaps matching TRBD1 (5 bases). V dropped 4 bases and J dropped 5 bases, with 15 bases sitting between them. CDR3 length equals 14 residues. Germline V gives CDR1 LNHDA, CDR2 SQIVND (reference sequence). CDR3 sequence: CASSTSGPPDEQYF. The CDR3 bases are TGTGCCAGTAGTACCTCAGGGCCTCCGGACGAGCAGTACTTC.

This clone was seen only once. The rearrangement uses TRBV12-3 or TRBV12-4 and TRBJ1-2; 8 bases agree with TRBD1. This CDR3 has 12 amino acids. Trimming cost V 5 bases and J 8 bases; bases outside gene matches: 4. The CDR3 spells CASSTQGGGYTF. As DNA, the CDR3 is TGTGCCAGCAGTACACAGGGGGGAGGCTACACCTTC.

This chain joins TRBV5-1 and TRBJ2-5; D might be TRBD2 (6 bases). V lost 4 bases and J lost 2, with 15 bases in between. Germline CDR1 is SGHRS and CDR2 is YFSETQ. This CDR3 spans 15 amino acids. The CDR3 coding sequence is TGCGCCAGCAGCGATCCCGGGGGAGATCAAGAGACCCAGTACTTC. As protein: CASSDPGGDQETQYF.

This clone occurred once. The chain combines TRBV5-1 with TRBJ2-2, with 7 nucleotides matching TRBD2. Germline CDR1 SGHRS, CDR2 YFSETQ. The CDR3 loop spans 16 amino acids. With 1 base clipped from V and 1 base from J, the junction kept 4 bases outside the gene matches. The CDR3: CASSLQVAGNTGELFF. The DNA for the CDR3 is TGCGCCAGCAGCTTGCAGGTAGCGGGGAACACCGGGGAGCTGTTTTTT. The full variable domain, with the rest looked up from reference TRBV5-1 and TRBJ2-2, is KAGVTQTPRYLIKTRGQQVTLSCSPISGHRSVSWYQQTPGQGLQFLFEYFSETQRNKGNFPGRFSGRQFSNSRSEMNVSTLELGDSALYLCASSLQVAGNTGELFFGEGSRLTVL.

In DNA form, the CDR3 reads TGTGCCAGCAGCTTTTGGACAGGGGTTAGAGAAGAGACCCAGTACTTC. Its protein is CASSFWTGVREETQYF. The rearrangement joins TRBV11-2 to TRBJ2-5; 9 nucleotides align to TRBD1. The V and J ends lost 3 bases and 3 bases, in that order; junction bases with no gene match: 8. Germline V gene data show CDR1 as SGHAT and CDR2 as FQNNGV. The CDR3 sequence is 16 residues long. Using reference TRBV11-2 and TRBJ2-5 for the parts outside the CDR3, the full variable domain is EAGVAQSPRYKIIEKRQSVAFWCNPISGHATLYWYQQILGQGPKLLIQFQNNGVVDDSQLPKDRFSAERLKGVDSTLKIQPAKLEDSAVYLCASSFWTGVREETQYFGPGTRLLVL.

The rearrangement uses TRBV6-5 and TRBJ2-7; D unresolved. CDR3 length equals 14 residues. CDR1 MNHEY and CDR2 SVGAGI come from the germline V gene. V was pared by 2 bases and J by 5 bases, with 13 bases between. CDR3 DNA sequence: TGTGCCAGCAGTTACGACCAATGGGCCCACGAGCAGTACTTC. Protein product: CASSYDQWAHEQYF.

Comment on this clone: Other DNA variants within this sample encode the same CDR3. This chain uses TRBV12-3 or TRBV12-4 with TRBJ1-5; D is undetermined. This CDR3 has 13 amino acids. V lost 3 bases to trimming and J lost 0 bases, with 3 bases between them. The chain's CDR3 is CASSFLSNQPQHF. The CDR3 nucleotides read TGTGCCAGCAGTTTCCTTAGCAATCAGCCCCAGCATTTT.

This chain joins TRBV30 and TRBJ2-1, with TRBD2 matching over 7 bases. Per germline, CDR1 GTSNPN and CDR2 SVGIG (reference sequence). The CDR3 covers 17 residues. Losses at the gene ends were 8 bases for V and 5 bases for J; bases not matched to a gene: 21. CDR3 amino acids: CAIKRGPTSSYDNEQFF. The CDR3 region has the DNA TGTGCCATTAAGCGGGGCCCCACATCTTCATACGACAATGAGCAGTTCTTC.

V usage is TRBV2 and J usage is TRBJ1-5; weak D call: TRBD1 (5 bases). This CDR3 comprises 15 residues. V was shortened by 2 bases and J by 6 bases, with 14 bases between the two germline ends. Germline V lookup: CDR1 SNHLY, CDR2 FYNNEI. CDR3 nucleotide sequence: TGTGCCAGCAGTGAACGTGCAGGGATCGCTCAGCCCCAGCATTTT. It is translated as CASSERAGIAQPQHF.